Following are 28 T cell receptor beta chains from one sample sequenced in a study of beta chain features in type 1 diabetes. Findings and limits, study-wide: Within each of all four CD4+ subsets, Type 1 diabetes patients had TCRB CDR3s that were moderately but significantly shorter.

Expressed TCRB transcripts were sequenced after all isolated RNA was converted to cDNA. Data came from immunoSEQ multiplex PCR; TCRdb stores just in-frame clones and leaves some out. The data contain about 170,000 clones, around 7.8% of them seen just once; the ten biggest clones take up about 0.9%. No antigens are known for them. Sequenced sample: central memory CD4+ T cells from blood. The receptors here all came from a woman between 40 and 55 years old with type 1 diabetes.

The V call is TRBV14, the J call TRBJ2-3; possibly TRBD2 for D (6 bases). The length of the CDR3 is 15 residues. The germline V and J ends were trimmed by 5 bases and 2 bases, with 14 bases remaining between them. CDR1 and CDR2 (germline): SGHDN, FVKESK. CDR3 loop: CASSSHQGLTDTQYF. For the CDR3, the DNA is TGTGCCAGCAGCTCTCATCAGGGACTCACAGATACGCAGTATTTT.

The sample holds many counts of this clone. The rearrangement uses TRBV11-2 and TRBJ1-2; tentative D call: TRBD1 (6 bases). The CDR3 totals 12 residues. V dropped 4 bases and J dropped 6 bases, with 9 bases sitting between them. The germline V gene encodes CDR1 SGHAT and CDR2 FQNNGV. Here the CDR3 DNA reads TGTGCCAGCAGCTATGACAGGCATGGCTACACCTTC. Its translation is CASSYDRHGYTF.

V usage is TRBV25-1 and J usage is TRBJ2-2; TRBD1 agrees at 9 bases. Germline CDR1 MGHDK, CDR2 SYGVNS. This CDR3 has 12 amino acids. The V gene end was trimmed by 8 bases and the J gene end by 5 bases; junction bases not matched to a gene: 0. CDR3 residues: CASGQGTGELFF. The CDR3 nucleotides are TGTGCCAGCGGACAGGGGACCGGGGAGCTGTTTTTT.

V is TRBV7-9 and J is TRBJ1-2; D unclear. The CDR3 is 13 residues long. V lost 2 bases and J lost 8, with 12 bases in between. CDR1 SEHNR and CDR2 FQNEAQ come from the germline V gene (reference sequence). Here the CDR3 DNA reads TGTGCCAGCAGCTTAACGGCAGGTCGGGGCTACACCTTC. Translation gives CASSLTAGRGYTF.

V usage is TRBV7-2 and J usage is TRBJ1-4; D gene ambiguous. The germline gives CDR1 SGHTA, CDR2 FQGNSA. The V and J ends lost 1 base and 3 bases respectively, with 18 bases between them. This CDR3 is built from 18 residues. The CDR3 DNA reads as TGTGCCAGCAGCTTAGGGACGGGGAGATTCCTCGCTAATGAAAAACTGTTTTTT. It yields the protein CASSLGTGRFLANEKLFF.

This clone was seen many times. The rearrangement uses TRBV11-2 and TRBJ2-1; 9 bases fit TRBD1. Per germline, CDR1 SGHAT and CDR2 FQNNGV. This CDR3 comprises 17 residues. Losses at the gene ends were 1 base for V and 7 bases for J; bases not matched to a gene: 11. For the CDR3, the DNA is TGTGCCAGCAGCTTAGTTTGGGACAGGGTAAAGTGGAATGAGCAGTTCTTC. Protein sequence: CASSLVWDRVKWNEQFF.

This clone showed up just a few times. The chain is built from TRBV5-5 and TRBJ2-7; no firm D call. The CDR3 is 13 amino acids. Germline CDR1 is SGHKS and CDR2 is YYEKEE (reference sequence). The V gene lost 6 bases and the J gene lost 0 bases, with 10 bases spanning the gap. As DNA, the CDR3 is TGTGCCAGCACCCCGAAGAGCTCCTACGAGCAGTACTTC. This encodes CASTPKSSYEQYF.

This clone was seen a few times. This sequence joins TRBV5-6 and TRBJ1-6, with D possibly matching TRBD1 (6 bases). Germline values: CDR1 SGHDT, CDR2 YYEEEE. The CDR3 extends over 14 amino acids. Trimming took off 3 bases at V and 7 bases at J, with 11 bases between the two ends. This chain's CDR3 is CASSSGVGNSPLHF. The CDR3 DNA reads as TGTGCCAGCAGCTCAGGGGTGGGAAATTCACCCCTCCACTTT.

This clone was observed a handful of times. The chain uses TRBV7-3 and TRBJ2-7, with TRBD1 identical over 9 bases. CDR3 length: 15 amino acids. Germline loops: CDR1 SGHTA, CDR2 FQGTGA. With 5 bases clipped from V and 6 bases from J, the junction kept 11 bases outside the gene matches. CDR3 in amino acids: CASSKTGTGIGEQYF. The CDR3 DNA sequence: TGTGCCAGCAGCAAGACCGGGACAGGGATCGGCGAGCAGTACTTC.

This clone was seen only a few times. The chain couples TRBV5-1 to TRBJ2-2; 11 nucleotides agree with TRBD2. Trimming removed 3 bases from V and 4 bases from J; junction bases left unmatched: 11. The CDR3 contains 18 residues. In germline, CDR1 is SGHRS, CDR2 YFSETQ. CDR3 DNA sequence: TGCGCCAGCAGCTCGGGTCCCATAGCGGGAGGGACCACCGGGGAGCTGTTTTTT. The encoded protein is CASSSGPIAGGTTGELFF.

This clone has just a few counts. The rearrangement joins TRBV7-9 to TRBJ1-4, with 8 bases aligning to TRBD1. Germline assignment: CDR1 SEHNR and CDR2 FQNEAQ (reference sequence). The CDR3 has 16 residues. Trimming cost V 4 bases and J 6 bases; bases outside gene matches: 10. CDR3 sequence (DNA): TGTGCCAGCAGCTCCGGACAGGGTCCACGGGATGAAAAACTGTTTTTT. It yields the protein CASSSGQGPRDEKLFF.

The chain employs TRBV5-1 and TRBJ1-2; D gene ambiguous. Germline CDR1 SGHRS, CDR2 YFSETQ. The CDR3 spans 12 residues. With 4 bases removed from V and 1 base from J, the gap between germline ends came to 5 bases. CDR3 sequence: CASSGLNYGYTF. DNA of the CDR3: TGCGCCAGCAGCGGGCTTAACTATGGCTACACCTTC.

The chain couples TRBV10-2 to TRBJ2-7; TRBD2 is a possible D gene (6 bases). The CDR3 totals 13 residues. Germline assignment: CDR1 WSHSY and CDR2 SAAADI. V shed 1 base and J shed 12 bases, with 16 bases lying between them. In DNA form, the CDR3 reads TGCGCCAGCAGTGAGTACCTACTGCGGGAATGGTACTTC. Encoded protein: CASSEYLLREWYF.

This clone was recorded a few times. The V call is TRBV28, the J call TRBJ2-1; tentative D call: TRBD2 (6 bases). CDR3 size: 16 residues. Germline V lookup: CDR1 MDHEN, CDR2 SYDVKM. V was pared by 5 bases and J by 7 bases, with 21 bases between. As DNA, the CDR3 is TGTGCCAGCAGTCGGACGTGGGGGGTTGCCGGGAATGAGCAGTTCTTC. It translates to CASSRTWGVAGNEQFF.

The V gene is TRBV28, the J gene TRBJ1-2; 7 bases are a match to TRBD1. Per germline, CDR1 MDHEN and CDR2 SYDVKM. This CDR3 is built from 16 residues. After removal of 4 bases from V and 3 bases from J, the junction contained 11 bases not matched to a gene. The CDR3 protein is CASSSAPGTDYYGYTF. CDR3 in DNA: TGTGCCAGCAGTTCCGCCCCCGGGACAGATTACTATGGCTACACCTTC.

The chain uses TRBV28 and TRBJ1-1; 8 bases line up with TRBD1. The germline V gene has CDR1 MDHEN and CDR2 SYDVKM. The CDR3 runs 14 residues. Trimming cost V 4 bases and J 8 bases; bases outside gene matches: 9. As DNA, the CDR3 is TGTGCCAGCAGTTCCCCAGGGGGCCGGTGGGAAGCTTTCTTT. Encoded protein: CASSSPGGRWEAFF.

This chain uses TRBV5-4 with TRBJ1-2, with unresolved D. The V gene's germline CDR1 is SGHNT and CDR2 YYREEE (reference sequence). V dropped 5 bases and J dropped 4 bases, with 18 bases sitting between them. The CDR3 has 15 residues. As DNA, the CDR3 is TGTGCCAGCAGTTTTAACCGGAGGTTCCTCTATGGCTACACCTTC. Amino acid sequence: CASSFNRRFLYGYTF.

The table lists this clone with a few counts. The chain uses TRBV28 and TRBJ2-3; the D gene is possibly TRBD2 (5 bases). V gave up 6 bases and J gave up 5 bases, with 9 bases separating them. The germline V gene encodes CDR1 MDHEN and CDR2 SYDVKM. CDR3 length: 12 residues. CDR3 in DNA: TGTGCCAGCAGCTCACGGGAAGATACGCAGTATTTT. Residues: CASSSREDTQYF. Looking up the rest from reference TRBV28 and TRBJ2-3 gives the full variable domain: DVKVTQSSRYLVKRTGEKVFLECVQDMDHENMFWYRQDPGLGLRLIYFSYDVKMKEKGDIPEGYSVSREKKERFSLILESASTNQTSMYLCASSSREDTQYFGPGTRLTVL.

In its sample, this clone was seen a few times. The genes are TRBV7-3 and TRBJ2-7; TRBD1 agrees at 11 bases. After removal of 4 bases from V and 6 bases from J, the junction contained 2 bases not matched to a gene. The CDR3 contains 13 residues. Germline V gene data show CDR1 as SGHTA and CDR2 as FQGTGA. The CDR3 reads CASSSGTGGEQYF. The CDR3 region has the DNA TGTGCCAGCAGCTCCGGGACAGGGGGCGAGCAGTACTTC.

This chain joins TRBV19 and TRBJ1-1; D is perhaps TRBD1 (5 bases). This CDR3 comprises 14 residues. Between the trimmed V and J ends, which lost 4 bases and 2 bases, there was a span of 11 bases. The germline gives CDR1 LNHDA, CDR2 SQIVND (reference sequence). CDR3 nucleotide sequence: TGTGCCAGTAGTACCCCGGGGGGAAACACTGAAGCTTTCTTT. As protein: CASSTPGGNTEAFF.

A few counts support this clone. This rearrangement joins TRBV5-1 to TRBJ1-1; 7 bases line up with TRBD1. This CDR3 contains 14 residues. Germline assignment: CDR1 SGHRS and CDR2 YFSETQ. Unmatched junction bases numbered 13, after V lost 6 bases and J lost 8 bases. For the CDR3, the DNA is TGCGCCAGCACCCTACAGGGGCCGCCAGGGGAAGCTTTCTTT. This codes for CASTLQGPPGEAFF.

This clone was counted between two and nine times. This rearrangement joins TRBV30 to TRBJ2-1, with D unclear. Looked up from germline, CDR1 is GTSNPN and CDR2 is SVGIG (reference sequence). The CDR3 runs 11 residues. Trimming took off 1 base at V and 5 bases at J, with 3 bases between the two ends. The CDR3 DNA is TGTGCCTGGAGTGCGGACAATGAGCAGTTCTTC. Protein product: CAWSADNEQFF.

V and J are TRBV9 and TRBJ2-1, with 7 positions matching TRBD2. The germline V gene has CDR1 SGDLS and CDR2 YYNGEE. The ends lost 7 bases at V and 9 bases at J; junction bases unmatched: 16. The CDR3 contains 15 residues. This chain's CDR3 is CASGESFSGGSEQFF. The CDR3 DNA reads TGTGCCAGCGGGGAGTCCTTCTCCGGGGGGAGTGAGCAGTTCTTC.

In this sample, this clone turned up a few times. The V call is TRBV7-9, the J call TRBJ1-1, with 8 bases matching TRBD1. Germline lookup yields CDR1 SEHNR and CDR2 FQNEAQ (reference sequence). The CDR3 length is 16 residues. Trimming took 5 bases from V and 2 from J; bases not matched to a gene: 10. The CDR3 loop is CASSPGGRDANTEAFF. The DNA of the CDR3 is TGTGCCAGCAGCCCAGGGGGCCGGGATGCTAACACTGAAGCTTTCTTT.

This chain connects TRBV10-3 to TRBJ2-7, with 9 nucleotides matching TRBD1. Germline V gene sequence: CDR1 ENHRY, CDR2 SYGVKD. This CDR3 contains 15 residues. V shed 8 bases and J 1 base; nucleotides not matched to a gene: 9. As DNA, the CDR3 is TGTGCCATCGGCCAAACCGGGACAGGGTCCTACGAGCAGTACTTC. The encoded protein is CAIGQTGTGSYEQYF.

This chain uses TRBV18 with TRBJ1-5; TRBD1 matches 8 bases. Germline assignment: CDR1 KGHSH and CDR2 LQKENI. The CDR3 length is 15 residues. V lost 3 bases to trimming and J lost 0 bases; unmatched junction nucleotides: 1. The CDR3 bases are TGTGCCAGCTCACCGACAGGGGATAGCAATCAGCCCCAGCATTTT. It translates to CASSPTGDSNQPQHF.

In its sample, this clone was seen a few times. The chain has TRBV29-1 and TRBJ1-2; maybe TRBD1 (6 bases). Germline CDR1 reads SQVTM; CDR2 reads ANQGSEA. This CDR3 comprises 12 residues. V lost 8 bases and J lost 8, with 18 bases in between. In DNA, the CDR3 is TGCAGCTTCTCGAGGGGGTCTGGAGGCTACACCTTC. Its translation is CSFSRGSGGYTF.

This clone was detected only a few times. The CDR3 DNA sequence: TGCGCCAGCAGCCTCCGACAGGGAGAGCAGTTCTTC. Translated, it gives CASSLRQGEQFF. The chain combines TRBV5-1 with TRBJ2-1, with 7 bases aligning to TRBD1. Germline CDR1 SGHRS, CDR2 YFSETQ. The CDR3 consists of 12 residues. V was pared by 4 bases and J by 10 bases, with 5 bases of the junction left unmatched.